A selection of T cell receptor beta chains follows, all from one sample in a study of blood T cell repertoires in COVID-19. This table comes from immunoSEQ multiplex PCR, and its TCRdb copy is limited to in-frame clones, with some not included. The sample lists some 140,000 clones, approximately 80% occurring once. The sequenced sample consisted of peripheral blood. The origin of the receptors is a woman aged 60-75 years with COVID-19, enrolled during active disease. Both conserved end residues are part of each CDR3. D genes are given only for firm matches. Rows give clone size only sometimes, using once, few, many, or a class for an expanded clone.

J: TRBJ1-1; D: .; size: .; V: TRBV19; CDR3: CASVRSSDGFGEAFF; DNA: TGTGCCAGCGTGCGGTCGAGTGACGGCTTTGGTGAAGCTTTCTTT
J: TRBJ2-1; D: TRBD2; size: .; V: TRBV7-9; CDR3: CASTSPGGRGSYYNEQFF; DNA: TGTGCCAGCACCTCCCCGGGCGGGAGGGGCAGTTACTACAATGAGCAGTTCTTC
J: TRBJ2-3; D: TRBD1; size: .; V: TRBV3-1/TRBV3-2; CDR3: CASSQNPRDRGTDTQYF; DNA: TGTGCCAGCAGCCAAAACCCCCGGGACAGGGGCACAGATACGCAGTATTTT
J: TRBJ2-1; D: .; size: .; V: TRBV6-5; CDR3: CASSTGYEQFF; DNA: TGTGCCAGCAGCACCGGGTATGAGCAGTTCTTC
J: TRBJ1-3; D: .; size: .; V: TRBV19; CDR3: CASSIPGGMAGNTIYF; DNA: TGTGCCAGTAGTATCCCCGGGGGGATGGCTGGAAACACCATATATTTT
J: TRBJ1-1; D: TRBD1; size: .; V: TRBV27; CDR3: CASRRLGPTGSTEAFF; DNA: TGTGCCAGCAGGCGACTGGGCCCGACAGGGAGCACTGAAGCTTTCTTT
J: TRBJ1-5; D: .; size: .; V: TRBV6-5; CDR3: CASKDKLGQPQHF; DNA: TGTGCCAGTAAGGACAAGTTGGGTCAGCCCCAGCATTTT
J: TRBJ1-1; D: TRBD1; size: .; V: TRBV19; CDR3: CASSSDRGTEAFF; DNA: TGTGCCAGTAGTTCAGACAGGGGCACTGAAGCTTTCTTT
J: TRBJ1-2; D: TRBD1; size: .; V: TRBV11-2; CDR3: CASSSQGDSRGYTF; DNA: TGTGCCAGCAGCTCACAGGGGGATTCACGAGGCTACACCTTC
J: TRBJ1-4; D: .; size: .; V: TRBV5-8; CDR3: CASSLVARGIEKLFF; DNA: TGTGCCAGCAGCTTGGTGGCCAGGGGTATTGAAAAACTGTTTTTT
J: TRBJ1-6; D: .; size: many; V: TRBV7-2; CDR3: CASSPRRGWTYNSPLHF; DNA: TGTGCCAGCAGCCCCAGACGGGGTTGGACCTATAATTCACCCCTCCACTTT
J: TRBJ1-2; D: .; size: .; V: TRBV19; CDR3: CASTRGGGHRTDGYTF; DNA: TGTGCCAGTACTCGGGGAGGGGGACATAGGACGGATGGCTACACCTTC
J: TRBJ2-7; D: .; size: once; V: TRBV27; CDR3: CASSLDWQGSYEQYF; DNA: TGTGCCAGCAGTTTAGATTGGCAGGGAAGCTACGAGCAGTACTTC
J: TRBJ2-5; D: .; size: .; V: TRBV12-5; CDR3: CASGSEGAKTQYF; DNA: TGTGCTAGTGGTTCGGAGGGGGCCAAGACCCAGTACTTC
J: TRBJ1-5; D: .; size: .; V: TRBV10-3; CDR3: CAISDYSNQPQHF; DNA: TGTGCCATCAGTGACTATAGCAATCAGCCCCAGCATTTT
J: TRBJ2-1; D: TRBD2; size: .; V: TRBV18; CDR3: CASSPISSGRSYNEQFF; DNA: TGTGCCAGCTCACCGATTTCTAGCGGGAGATCCTACAATGAGCAGTTCTTC
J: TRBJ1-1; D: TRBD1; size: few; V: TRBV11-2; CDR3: CASSYERTGSVAFF; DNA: TGTGCCAGCAGCTACGAACGGACAGGGAGTGTGGCTTTCTTT
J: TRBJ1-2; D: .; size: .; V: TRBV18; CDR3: CASSPDPAAILYGYTF; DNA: TGTGCCAGCTCACCCGATCCCGCCGCGATCCTCTATGGCTACACCTTC